This T cell receptor beta chain is from a study of blood T cell repertoires in COVID-19. The table came from immunoSEQ multiplex PCR; TCRdb's copy has only in-frame clones and leaves some out. Seen here are about 77,000 clones, about nine tenths observed once, and the top ten hold about 17%. V lost 5 bases and J lost 0, with 9 bases in between. Germline assignment: CDR1 SGHRS and CDR2 YFSETQ. The CDR3 loop spans 13 amino acids. The genes are TRBV5-1 and TRBJ2-7; D gene uncertain. This clonotype was obtained from a woman of 80 years or more with active or convalescent COVID-19. Sequencing used peripheral blood. CDR3 sequence (DNA): TGCGCCAGCAGTGGGTGGAGCTCCTACGAGCAGTACTTC. Translated: CASSGWSSYEQYF.